The subject of this entry is one TCR beta chain. The antigen is unknown. The data were taken from a study of T cell responses to AZD1222 COVID-19 vaccine. Study-level information: Analyses pooled second doses at about 4 or about 12 weeks. General study points: Donors were mostly white British, more females; clonal diversity possibly underestimated.

Clones were read by immunoSEQ multiplex PCR, and TCRdb kept only the in-frame ones, dropping some. The sample yields about 140,000 clones, approximately 90% seen once. V lost 7 bases to trimming and J lost 2 bases; unmatched junction nucleotides: 5. Germline V gene data show CDR1 as ENHRY and CDR2 as SYGVKD. CDR3 length: 14 amino acids. This clonotype originated in an adult in good health. The sequenced sample was peripheral blood, obtained on day 0 of AZD1222 vaccination. The chain couples TRBV10-3 to TRBJ2-3, with 8 bases identical to TRBD2. CDR3 bases: TGTGCCATCATGGAACTAGCGGACACAGATACGCAGTATTTT. Encoded protein: CAIMELADTDTQYF.